The 27 T cell receptor beta chains below all came from one sample that was sequenced in a study of control samples from healthy donors and cancer patients. Clones were read by immunoSEQ multiplex PCR, and TCRdb kept only the in-frame ones, dropping some. The sample consists of about 130,000 clones, approximately 95% of them appearing once. Sequencing used blood. Receptors originate from a man in his thirties or forties in good health.

The chain employs TRBV4-1 and TRBJ2-2; 8 bases align to TRBD2. The V and J ends lost 0 bases and 1 base, in that order; junction bases with no gene match: 7. Germline assignment: CDR1 MGHRA and CDR2 YSYEKL. The CDR3 has 18 residues. The CDR3 DNA reads as TGCGCCAGCAGCCAAGAAATACGGCTAGCGGGGAACACCGGGGAGCTGTTTTTT. This sequence encodes CASSQEIRLAGNTGELFF.

This clone was observed a few times. CDR3 loop: CASSKGTGGEAFF. CDR3 sequence (DNA): TGTGCCAGCAGCAAAGGGACAGGGGGTGAAGCTTTCTTT. The chain uses TRBV21-1 and TRBJ1-1; TRBD1 is the table's D call and was not checked against the DNA. TRBV21-1 is listed as a pseudogene. This CDR3 region has 13 residues.

The chain uses TRBV5-1 and TRBJ1-1; D not certain. Trimming shortened V by 6 bases and J by 4 bases, and 19 bases separated the two germline ends. The germline gives CDR1 SGHRS, CDR2 YFSETQ. The CDR3 loop spans 15 amino acids. CDR3 protein: CASTEFPGPSTEAFF. In DNA form, the CDR3 reads TGCGCCAGCACGGAGTTCCCCGGGCCCAGCACTGAAGCTTTCTTT.

This clone was recorded once. V gene TRBV30 combines with J gene TRBJ2-1, with 9 bases aligning to TRBD1. Germline lookup yields CDR1 GTSNPN and CDR2 SVGIG (reference sequence). This CDR3 has 14 amino acids. V trimming: 2 bases; J trimming: 8 bases; junction bases outside the gene matches: 7. CDR3: CAWSTGTGLDEQFF. The CDR3 region has the DNA TGTGCCTGGAGTACCGGGACAGGGTTGGATGAGCAGTTCTTC.

The V call is TRBV30, the J call TRBJ1-1; D might be TRBD1 (5 bases). The CDR3 totals 14 residues. With 5 bases removed from V and 1 base from J, the gap between germline ends came to 14 bases. Looked up from germline, CDR1 is GTSNPN and CDR2 is SVGIG (reference sequence). CDR3 region: CAWGKGPTNTEAFF. In DNA, the CDR3 is TGTGCCTGGGGGAAGGGGCCGACGAACACTGAAGCTTTCTTT.

The J gene is TRBJ1-5, the V gene TRBV23-1, with 11 bases matching TRBD1. TRBV23-1 is filed as an ORF, its function uncertain. Trimming at V came to 4 bases and at J to 7 bases, leaving 9 bases not matched to a gene. CDR3 length: 16 amino acids. The CDR3 DNA is TGCGCCAGCAGTCGATTCGGACAGGGGGCAGAGCAGCCCCAGCATTTT. Translating gives CASSRFGQGAEQPQHF.

The V call is TRBV7-2, the J call TRBJ2-7; D remains ambiguous. Germline loops: CDR1 SGHTA, CDR2 FQGNSA. The CDR3 runs 15 residues. The germline V and J ends were trimmed by 1 base and 0 bases, with 10 bases remaining between them. The CDR3 loop reads CASSLDGSSSYEQYF. CDR3 DNA: TGTGCCAGCAGCTTAGACGGTAGCAGCTCCTACGAGCAGTACTTC. Together with reference TRBV7-2 and TRBJ2-7, the CDR3 gives the full variable domain: GAGVSQSPSNKVTEKGKDVELRCDPISGHTALYWYRQSLGQGLEFLIYFQGNSAPDKSGLPSDRFSAERTGGSVSTLTIQRTQQEDSAVYLCASSLDGSSSYEQYFGPGTRLTVT.

The genes are TRBV6-2 or TRBV6-3 and TRBJ2-3; the D gene is possibly TRBD2 (6 bases). Trimming took off 5 bases at V and 3 bases at J, with 12 bases between the two ends. Germline lookup yields CDR1 MNHEY and CDR2 SVGEGT. CDR3 length: 14 amino acids. The CDR3 is CASSGGLPTDTQYF. The CDR3 DNA is TGTGCCAGCAGTGGGGGACTTCCTACAGATACGCAGTATTTT.

The chain uses TRBV27 and TRBJ2-7; the match to TRBD1 covers 9 bases. Germline values: CDR1 MNHEY, CDR2 SMNVEV (reference sequence). This CDR3 region has 15 residues. After removal of 2 bases from V and 1 base from J, the junction contained 3 bases not matched to a gene. Written as DNA, the CDR3 is TGTGCCAGCAGTTTAGGACAGGGGATTTCCTACGAGCAGTACTTC. It translates to CASSLGQGISYEQYF.

The chain couples TRBV5-6 to TRBJ1-6; possibly TRBD1 for D (5 bases). The CDR3 has 18 residues. Germline V CDR1 and CDR2: SGHDT, YYEEEE. The germline V and J ends were trimmed by 3 bases and 1 base, with 17 bases remaining between them. The CDR3 nucleotides are TGTGCCAGCAGCTCGTTAGGGGCGCACGAATCCTATAATTCACCCCTCCACTTT. It codes for CASSSLGAHESYNSPLHF.

In DNA form, the CDR3 reads TGTGCCAGTAGTATTCGGCAGGCAAATCAGCCCCAGCATTTT. Protein product: CASSIRQANQPQHF. The rearrangement links TRBV19 to TRBJ1-5; D gene uncertain. V gave up 3 bases and J gave up 4 bases, with 10 bases separating them. Germline-derived CDR1 and CDR2 are LNHDA and SQIVND (reference sequence). The CDR3 length is 14 residues.

The CDR3 nucleotides are TGCGCCAGCGGACCTGGACAGGGATACACCGGGGAGCTGTTTTTT. As protein: CASGPGQGYTGELFF. The rearrangement links TRBV4-1 to TRBJ2-2; TRBD1 matches 8 bases. The CDR3 length is 15 residues. Trimming cost V 8 bases and J 3 bases; bases outside gene matches: 8. Germline V gives CDR1 MGHRA, CDR2 YSYEKL.

The rearrangement uses TRBV2 and TRBJ2-4; 8 bases align to TRBD1. This CDR3 has 16 amino acids. Germline CDR1 SNHLY, CDR2 FYNNEI. With 6 bases clipped from V and 7 bases from J, the junction kept 14 bases outside the gene matches. DNA for the CDR3: TGTGCCAGCAGGGCCCTCGGGTCAGGGGGCGGGAACATTCAGTACTTC. Encoded protein: CASRALGSGGGNIQYF.

V is TRBV27 and J is TRBJ2-1; the D is unclear. The CDR3 runs 13 residues. In germline, CDR1 is MNHEY, CDR2 SMNVEV (reference sequence). V shed 6 bases and J shed 0 bases, with 6 bases lying between them. The CDR3 protein is CASSPNSYNEQFF. The CDR3, as DNA: TGTGCCAGCAGCCCCAACTCCTACAATGAGCAGTTCTTC.

The V call is TRBV7-9, the J call TRBJ1-4, with 7 bases lining up with TRBD1. The CDR3 consists of 14 residues. Germline assignment: CDR1 SEHNR and CDR2 FQNEAQ (reference sequence). V was clipped by 4 bases and J by 8 bases; unmatched bases: 7. The CDR3 protein is CASSYRQGSEKLFF. The CDR3 DNA is TGTGCCAGCAGCTATCGACAGGGAAGCGAAAAACTGTTTTTT.

The chain is built from TRBV4-2 and TRBJ1-4; tentative D call: TRBD1 (5 bases). Looked up from germline, CDR1 is LGHNA and CDR2 is YNFKEQ. There are 16 residues in the CDR3. The germline V and J ends were trimmed by 0 bases and 1 base, with 9 bases remaining between them. The CDR3: CASSQEKGQTNEKLFF. CDR3 in DNA: TGTGCCAGCAGCCAAGAAAAAGGACAAACTAATGAAAAACTGTTTTTT.

This chain joins TRBV20-1 and TRBJ2-7; D is unclear. The CDR3 is made up of 10 amino acids. CDR1 and CDR2 (germline): DFQATT, SNEGSKA (reference sequence). V shed 1 base and J shed 5 bases, with 3 bases lying between them. The CDR3 loop reads CSARVDEQYF. DNA of the CDR3: TGCAGTGCTAGAGTAGACGAGCAGTACTTC.

This chain uses TRBV29-1 with TRBJ1-6; a weak D match, TRBD1 (6 bases). In germline, CDR1 is SQVTM, CDR2 ANQGSEA. The germline V and J ends were trimmed by 6 bases and 7 bases, with 22 bases remaining between them. The CDR3 runs 16 residues. CDR3 residues: CSVPGTPKHANSPLHF. The DNA of the CDR3 is TGCAGCGTACCCGGGACACCCAAGCACGCAAATTCACCCCTCCACTTT.

This rearrangement joins TRBV30 to TRBJ1-1, with no clear D. CDR1 and CDR2 (germline): GTSNPN, SVGIG (reference sequence). The CDR3 is 13 residues long. V lost 3 bases to trimming and J lost 0 bases, with 8 bases between them. CDR3 protein: CAWSEDVNTEAFF. DNA of the CDR3: TGTGCCTGGAGCGAGGACGTGAACACTGAAGCTTTCTTT.

The chain is built from TRBV5-1 and TRBJ2-3, with D perhaps TRBD2 (6 bases). With 6 bases removed from V and 3 bases from J, the gap between germline ends came to 11 bases. The CDR3 consists of 13 residues. Germline CDR1 is SGHRS and CDR2 is YFSETQ. CDR3 DNA sequence: TGCGCCAGCATGTCGGGGGAGACAGATACGCAGTATTTT. This encodes CASMSGETDTQYF.

J is TRBJ1-2 and V is TRBV4-3; 8 bases align to TRBD1. Germline CDR1 and CDR2: LGHNA and YSLEER. The length of the CDR3 is 16 residues. The V and J ends lost 0 bases and 2 bases, in that order; junction bases with no gene match: 5. The CDR3 DNA reads TGCGCCAGCAGCCAAGATTTTAGGACAGGGAACTATGGCTACACCTTC. Amino acids: CASSQDFRTGNYGYTF.

The rearrangement joins TRBV30 to TRBJ1-3, with a possible D match to TRBD1 (5 bases). The length of the CDR3 is 14 residues. V was trimmed by 1 base and J by 0 bases, leaving 7 bases between them. Germline V gene lookup returns CDR1 GTSNPN and CDR2 SVGIG (reference sequence). This CDR3 is CAWSAGTSGNTIYF. CDR3 nucleotide sequence: TGTGCCTGGAGTGCCGGGACCTCTGGAAACACCATATATTTT.

The rearrangement joins TRBV4-3 to TRBJ2-1; D not certain. The CDR3 runs 14 residues. CDR1 LGHNA and CDR2 YSLEER come from the germline V gene. The ends were cut back, 1 base at V and 10 bases at J, with 14 bases in the middle. CDR3 loop: CASSQGTRAHEQFF. The DNA of the CDR3 is TGCGCCAGCAGCCAAGGAACCCGGGCCCACGAGCAGTTCTTC.

The chain couples TRBV21-1 to TRBJ2-1; no check of the table's D call, TRBD1, against the DNA was made. TRBV21-1 is a pseudogene segment. The CDR3 sequence is 15 residues long. The CDR3 is CASSKGRDSYNEQFF. The CDR3 nucleotides read TGTGCCAGCAGCAAAGGCAGGGACAGCTACAATGAGCAGTTCTTC.

The rearrangement joins TRBV12-3 or TRBV12-4 to TRBJ1-5, with unresolved D. Deletions cut 0 bases from V and 7 bases from J, with 7 bases between. The CDR3 extends over 13 amino acids. CDR3 DNA sequence: TGTGCCAGCAGTTTAGCCGGCAGACAGCCCCAGCATTTT. Translation gives CASSLAGRQPQHF.

This sequence joins TRBV21-1 and TRBJ2-7; the table gives TRBD1 as D, unverified against the DNA. TRBV21-1 is assigned pseudogene status. The CDR3 loop spans 14 amino acids. DNA for the CDR3: TGTGCCAGCAGCAAAGCAGGACAGGGCTACGAGCAGTACTTC. Translation gives CASSKAGQGYEQYF.

V and J are TRBV6-5 and TRBJ2-3, with D perhaps assigned TRBD1 or TRBD2 (6 bases each). The germline V gene encodes CDR1 MNHEY and CDR2 SVGAGI. The CDR3 loop spans 15 amino acids. The V gene lost 2 bases and the J gene lost 5 bases, with 14 bases spanning the gap. The chain's CDR3 is CASSYGGRQIDTQYF. The CDR3, as DNA: TGTGCCAGCAGTTACGGGGGGCGTCAGATAGATACGCAGTATTTT.